This T cell receptor beta chain was identified in a study of cytomegalovirus exposure and HLA in healthy donors. The PCR made use of 60 Vbeta and 13 Jbeta primers. Using immunoSEQ multiplex PCR, the repertoire was profiled, and TCRdb retains in-frame clones only, with some absent. The repertoire has over 80,000 clones, 81% of them found once; the top ten carry under 5.5%. CDR1 is PRHDT and CDR2 is FYEKMQ in the germline V gene (reference sequence). The CDR3 consists of 14 residues. V was shortened by 4 bases and J by 2 bases, with 9 bases between the two germline ends. What was sequenced was PBMCs. This TCR derives from a man aged 40-49 years in good health and CMV-seropositive. This chain links TRBV13 with TRBJ1-3; D not certain. In DNA form, the CDR3 reads TGTGCCAGCAGCTCGGGAGCAGCTGGAAACACCATATATTTT. This encodes CASSSGAAGNTIYF. Filled out from reference TRBV13 and TRBJ1-3, the complete variable domain reads AAGVIQSPRHLIKEKRETATLKCYPIPRHDTVYWYQQGPGQDPQFLISFYEKMQSDKGSIPDRFSAQQFSDYHSELNMSSLELGDSALYFCASSSGAAGNTIYFGEGSWLTVV.